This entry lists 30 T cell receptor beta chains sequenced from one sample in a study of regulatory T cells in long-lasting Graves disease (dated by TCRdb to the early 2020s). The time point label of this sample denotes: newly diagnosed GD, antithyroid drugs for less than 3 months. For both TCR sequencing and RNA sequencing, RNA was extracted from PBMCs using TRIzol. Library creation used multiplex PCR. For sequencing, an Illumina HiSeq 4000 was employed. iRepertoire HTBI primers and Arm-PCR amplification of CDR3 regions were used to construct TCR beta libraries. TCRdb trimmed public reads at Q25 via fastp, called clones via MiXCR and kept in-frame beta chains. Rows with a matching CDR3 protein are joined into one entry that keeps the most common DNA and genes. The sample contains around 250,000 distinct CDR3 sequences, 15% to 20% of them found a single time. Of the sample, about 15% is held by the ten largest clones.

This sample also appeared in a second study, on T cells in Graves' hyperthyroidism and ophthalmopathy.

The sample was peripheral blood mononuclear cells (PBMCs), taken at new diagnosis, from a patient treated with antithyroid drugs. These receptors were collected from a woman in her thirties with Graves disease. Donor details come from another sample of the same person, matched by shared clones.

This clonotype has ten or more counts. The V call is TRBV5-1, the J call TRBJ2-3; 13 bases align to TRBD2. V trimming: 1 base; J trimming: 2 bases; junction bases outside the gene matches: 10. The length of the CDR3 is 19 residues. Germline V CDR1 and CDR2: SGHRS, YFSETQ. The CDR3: CASSLRRLAGGRDTDTQYF. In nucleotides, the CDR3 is TGCGCCAGCAGCTTGAGGAGACTAGCGGGGGGCCGAGACACAGATACGCAGTATTTT.

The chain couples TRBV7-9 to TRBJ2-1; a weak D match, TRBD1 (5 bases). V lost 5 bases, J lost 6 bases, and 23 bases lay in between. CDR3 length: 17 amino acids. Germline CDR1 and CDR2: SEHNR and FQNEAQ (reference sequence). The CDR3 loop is CASSKRPQGVVGNEQFF. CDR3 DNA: TGTGCCAGCAGCAAACGACCGCAGGGTGTCGTGGGCAATGAGCAGTTCTTC.

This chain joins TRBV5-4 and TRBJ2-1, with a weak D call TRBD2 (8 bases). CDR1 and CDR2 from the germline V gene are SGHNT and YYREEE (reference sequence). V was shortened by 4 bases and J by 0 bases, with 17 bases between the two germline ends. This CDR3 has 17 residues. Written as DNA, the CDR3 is TGTGCCAGCAGCCGGGGGGGTGGGACAGCCTCCTACAATGAGCAGTTCTTC. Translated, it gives CASSRGGGTASYNEQFF.

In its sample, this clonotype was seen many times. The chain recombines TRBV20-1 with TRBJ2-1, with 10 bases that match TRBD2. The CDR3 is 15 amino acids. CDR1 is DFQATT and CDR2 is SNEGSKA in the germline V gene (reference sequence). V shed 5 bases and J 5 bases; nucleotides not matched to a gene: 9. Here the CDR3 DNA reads TGCAGTGCTTACTCTAGCGGGGGTTACCACAATGAGCAGTTCTTC. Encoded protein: CSAYSSGGYHNEQFF.

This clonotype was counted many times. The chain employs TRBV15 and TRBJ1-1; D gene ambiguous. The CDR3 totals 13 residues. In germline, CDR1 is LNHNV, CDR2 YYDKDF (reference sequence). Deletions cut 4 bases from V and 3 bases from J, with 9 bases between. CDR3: CATSTGRDTEAFF. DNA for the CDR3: TGTGCCACCAGCACCGGACGGGACACTGAAGCTTTCTTT.

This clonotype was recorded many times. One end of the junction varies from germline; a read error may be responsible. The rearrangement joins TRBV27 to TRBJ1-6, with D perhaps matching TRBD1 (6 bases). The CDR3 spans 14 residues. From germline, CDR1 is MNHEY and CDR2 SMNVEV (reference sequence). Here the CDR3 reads CAISPGTFNSPLHF. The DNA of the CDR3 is TGTGCCATCAGTCCCGGGACATTTAATTCACCCCTCCACTTT.

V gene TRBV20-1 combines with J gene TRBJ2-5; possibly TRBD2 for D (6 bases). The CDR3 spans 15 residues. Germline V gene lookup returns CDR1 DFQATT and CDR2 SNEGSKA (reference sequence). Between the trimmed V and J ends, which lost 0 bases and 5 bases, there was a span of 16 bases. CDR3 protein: CSARDIFGRQETQYF. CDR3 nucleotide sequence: TGCAGTGCTAGAGATATTTTTGGGAGGCAGGAGACCCAGTACTTC.

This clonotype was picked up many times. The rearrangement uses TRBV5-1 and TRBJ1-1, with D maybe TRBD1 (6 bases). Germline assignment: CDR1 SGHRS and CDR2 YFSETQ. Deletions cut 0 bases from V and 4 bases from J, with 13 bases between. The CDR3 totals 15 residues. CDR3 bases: TGCGCCAGCAGCTTGGTCGGACAGAGGAGCACTGAAGCTTTCTTT. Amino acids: CASSLVGQRSTEAFF.

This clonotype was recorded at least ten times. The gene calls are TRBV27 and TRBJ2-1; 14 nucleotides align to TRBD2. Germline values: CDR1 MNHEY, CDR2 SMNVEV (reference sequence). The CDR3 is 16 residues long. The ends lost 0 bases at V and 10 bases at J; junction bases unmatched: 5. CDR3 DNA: TGTGCCAGCAGTTTATCCGGACTAGCGGGGGGTTGGGAGCAGTTCTTC. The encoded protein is CASSLSGLAGGWEQFF.

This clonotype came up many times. CDR3 sequence reads: CASSAQQEPLHF. CDR3 sequence (DNA): TGTGCCAGCAGCGCACAACAGGAGCCCCTCCACTTT. V is TRBV9 and J is TRBJ1-6; a weak D match, TRBD1 (5 bases). Trimming cost V 3 bases and J 13 bases, with 11 bases left between them. The CDR3 is 12 amino acids. CDR1 and CDR2 (germline): SGDLS, YYNGEE. The full variable domain, completed using reference TRBV9 and TRBJ1-6, is DSGVTQTPKHLITATGQRVTLRCSPRSGDLSVYWYQQSLDQGLQFLIQYYNGEERAKGNILERFSAQQFPDLHSELNLSSLELGDSALYFCASSAQQEPLHFGNGTRLTVT.

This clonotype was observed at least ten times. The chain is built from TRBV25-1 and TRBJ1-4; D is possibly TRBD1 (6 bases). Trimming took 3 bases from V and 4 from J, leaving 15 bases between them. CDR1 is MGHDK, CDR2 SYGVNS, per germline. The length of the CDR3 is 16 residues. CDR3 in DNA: TGTGCCAGCAGTGACCCCTCGACAGGTTTTAATGAAAAACTGTTTTTT. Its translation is CASSDPSTGFNEKLFF. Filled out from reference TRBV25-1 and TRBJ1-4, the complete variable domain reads EADIYQTPRYLVIGTGKKITLECSQTMGHDKMYWYQQDPGMELHLIHYSYGVNSTEKGDLSSESTVSRIRTEHFPLTLESARPSHTSQYLCASSDPSTGFNEKLFFGSGTQLSVL.

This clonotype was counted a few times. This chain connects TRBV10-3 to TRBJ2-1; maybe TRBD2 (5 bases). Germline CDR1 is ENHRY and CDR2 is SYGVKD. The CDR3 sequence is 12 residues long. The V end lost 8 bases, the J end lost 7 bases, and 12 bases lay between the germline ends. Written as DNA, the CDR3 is TGTGCCATCGGGTTAGCGAGTAATGAGCAGTTCTTC. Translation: CAIGLASNEQFF.

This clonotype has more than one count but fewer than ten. CDR3 region: CASSPVNTDTQYF. In DNA form, the CDR3 reads TGCGCCAGCAGTCCAGTGAACACAGATACGCAGTATTTT. The chain links TRBV10-1 to TRBJ2-3, with D unresolved. CDR1 is WNHNN, CDR2 SYGVQD, per germline (reference sequence). The CDR3 spans 13 residues. V lost 5 bases to trimming and J lost 2 bases, with 8 bases between them.

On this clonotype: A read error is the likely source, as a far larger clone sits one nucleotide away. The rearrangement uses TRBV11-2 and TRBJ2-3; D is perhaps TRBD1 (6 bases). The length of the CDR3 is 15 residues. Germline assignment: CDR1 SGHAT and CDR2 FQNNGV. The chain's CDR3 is CASSVGRGPTDTQCF. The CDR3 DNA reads TGTGCCAGCAGTGTCGGCAGGGGCCCCACAGATACGCAGTGTTTT. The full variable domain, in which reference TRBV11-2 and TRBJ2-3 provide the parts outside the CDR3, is EAGVAQSPRYKIIEKRQSVAFWCNPISGHATLYWYQQILGQGPKLLIQFQNNGVVDDSQLPKDRFSAERLKGVDSTLKIQPAKLEDSAVYLCASSVGRGPTDTQCFGPGTRLTVL.

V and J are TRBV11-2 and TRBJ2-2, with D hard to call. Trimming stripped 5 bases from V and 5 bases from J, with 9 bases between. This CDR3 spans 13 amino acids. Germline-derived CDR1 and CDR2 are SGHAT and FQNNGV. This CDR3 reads CASSPPPTGELFF. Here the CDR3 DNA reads TGTGCCAGCAGCCCCCCCCCGACCGGGGAGCTGTTTTTT.

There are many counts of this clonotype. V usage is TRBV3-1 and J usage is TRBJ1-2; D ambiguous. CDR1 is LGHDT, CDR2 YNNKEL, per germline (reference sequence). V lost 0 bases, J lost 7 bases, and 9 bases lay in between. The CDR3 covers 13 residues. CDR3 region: CASSQDRKGGYTF. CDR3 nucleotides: TGTGCCAGCAGCCAAGACAGAAAAGGTGGCTACACCTTC.

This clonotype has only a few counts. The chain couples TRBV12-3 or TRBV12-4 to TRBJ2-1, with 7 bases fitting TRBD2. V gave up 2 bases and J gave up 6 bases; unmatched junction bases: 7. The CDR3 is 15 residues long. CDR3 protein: CASSLSWGGGNEQFF. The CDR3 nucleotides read TGTGCCAGCAGTTTAAGTTGGGGCGGGGGCAATGAGCAGTTCTTC.

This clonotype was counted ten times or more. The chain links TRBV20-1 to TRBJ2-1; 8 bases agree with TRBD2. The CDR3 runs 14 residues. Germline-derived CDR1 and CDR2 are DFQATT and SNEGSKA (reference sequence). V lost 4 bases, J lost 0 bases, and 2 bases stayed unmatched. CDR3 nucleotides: TGCAGTGCTATAGCGGGGAGCTCCTACAATGAGCAGTTCTTC. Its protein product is CSAIAGSSYNEQFF.

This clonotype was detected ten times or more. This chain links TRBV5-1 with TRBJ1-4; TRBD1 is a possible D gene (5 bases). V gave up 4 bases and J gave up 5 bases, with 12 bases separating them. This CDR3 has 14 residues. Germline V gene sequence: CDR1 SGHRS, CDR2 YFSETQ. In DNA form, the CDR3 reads TGCGCCAGCAGCATGGGGGGGGTAAATGAAAAACTGTTTTTT. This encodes CASSMGGVNEKLFF.

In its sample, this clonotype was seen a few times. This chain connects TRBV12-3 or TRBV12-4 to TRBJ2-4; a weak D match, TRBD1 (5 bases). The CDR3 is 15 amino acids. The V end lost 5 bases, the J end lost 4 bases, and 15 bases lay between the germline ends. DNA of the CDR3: TGTGCCAGCAGTCCAGGGCCGACCTCTAAAAACATTCAGTACTTC. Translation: CASSPGPTSKNIQYF.

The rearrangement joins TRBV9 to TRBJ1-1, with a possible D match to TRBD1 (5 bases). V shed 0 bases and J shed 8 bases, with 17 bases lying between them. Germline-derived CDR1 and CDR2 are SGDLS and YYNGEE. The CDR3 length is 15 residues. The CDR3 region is CASSVDPRVGTEAFF. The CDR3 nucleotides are TGTGCCAGCAGCGTAGACCCTAGGGTAGGGACCGAAGCTTTCTTT. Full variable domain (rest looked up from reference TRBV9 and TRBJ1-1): DSGVTQTPKHLITATGQRVTLRCSPRSGDLSVYWYQQSLDQGLQFLIQYYNGEERAKGNILERFSAQQFPDLHSELNLSSLELGDSALYFCASSVDPRVGTEAFFGQGTRLTVV.

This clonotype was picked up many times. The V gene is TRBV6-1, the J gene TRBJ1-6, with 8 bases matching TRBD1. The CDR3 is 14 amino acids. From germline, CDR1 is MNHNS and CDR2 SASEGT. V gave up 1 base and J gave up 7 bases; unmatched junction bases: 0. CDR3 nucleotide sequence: TGTGCCAGCAGTGAAGACAGGGGGAATTCACCCCTCCACTTT. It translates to CASSEDRGNSPLHF.

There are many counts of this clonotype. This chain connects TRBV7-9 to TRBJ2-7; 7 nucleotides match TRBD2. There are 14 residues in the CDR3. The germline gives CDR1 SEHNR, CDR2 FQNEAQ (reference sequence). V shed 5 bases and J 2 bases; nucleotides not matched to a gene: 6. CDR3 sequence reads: CASSPLASPYEQYF. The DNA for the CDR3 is TGTGCCAGCAGCCCACTAGCGAGCCCCTACGAGCAGTACTTC.

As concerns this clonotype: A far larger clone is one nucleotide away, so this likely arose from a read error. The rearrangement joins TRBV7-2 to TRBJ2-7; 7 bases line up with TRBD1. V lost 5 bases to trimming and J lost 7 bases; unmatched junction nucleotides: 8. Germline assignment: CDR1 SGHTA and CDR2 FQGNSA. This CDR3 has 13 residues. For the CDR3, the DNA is TGTGCCAGCAGCACCCGACAGGGATATGAGCAGTACTTC. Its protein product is CASSTRQGYEQYF. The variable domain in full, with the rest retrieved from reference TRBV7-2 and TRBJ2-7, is GAGVSQSPSNKVTEKGKDVELRCDPISGHTALYWYRQSLGQGLEFLIYFQGNSAPDKSGLPSDRFSAERTGGSVSTLTIQRTQQEDSAVYLCASSTRQGYEQYFGPGTRLTVT.

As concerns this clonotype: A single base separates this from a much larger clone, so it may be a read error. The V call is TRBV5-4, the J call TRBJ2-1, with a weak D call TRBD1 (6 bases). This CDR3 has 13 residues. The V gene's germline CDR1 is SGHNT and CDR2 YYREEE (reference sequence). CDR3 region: CASRWGQSDEQLF. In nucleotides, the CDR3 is TGTGCCAGCAGGTGGGGACAATCCGATGAGCAGCTCTTC.

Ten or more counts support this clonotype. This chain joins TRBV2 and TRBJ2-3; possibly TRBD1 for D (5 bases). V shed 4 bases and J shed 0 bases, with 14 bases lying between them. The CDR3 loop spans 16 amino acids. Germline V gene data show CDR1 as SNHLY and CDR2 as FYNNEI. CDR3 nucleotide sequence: TGTGCCAGCAGTGCCTTACCAGGGTTAAGCACAGATACGCAGTATTTT. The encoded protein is CASSALPGLSTDTQYF.

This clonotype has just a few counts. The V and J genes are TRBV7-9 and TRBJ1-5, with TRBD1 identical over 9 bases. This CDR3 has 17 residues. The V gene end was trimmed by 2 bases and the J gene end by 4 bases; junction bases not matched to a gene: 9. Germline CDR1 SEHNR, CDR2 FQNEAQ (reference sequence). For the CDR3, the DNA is TGTGCCAGCAGCTTATGGTTGGGACAGGGACATAATCAGCCCCAGCATTTT. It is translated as CASSLWLGQGHNQPQHF.

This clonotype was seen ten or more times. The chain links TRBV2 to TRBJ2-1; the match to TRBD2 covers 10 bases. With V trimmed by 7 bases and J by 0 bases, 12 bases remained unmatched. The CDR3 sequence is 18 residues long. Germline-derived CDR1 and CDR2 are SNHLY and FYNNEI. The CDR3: CASKHLAGASSSYNEQFF. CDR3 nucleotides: TGTGCCAGCAAGCACCTAGCGGGGGCCTCGAGCTCCTACAATGAGCAGTTCTTC.

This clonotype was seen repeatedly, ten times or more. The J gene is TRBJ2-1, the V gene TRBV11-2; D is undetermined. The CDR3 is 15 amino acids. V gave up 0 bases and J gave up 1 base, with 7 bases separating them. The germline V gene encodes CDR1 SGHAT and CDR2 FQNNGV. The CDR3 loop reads CASSLEYGSYNEQFF. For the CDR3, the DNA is TGTGCCAGCAGCTTAGAGTACGGGTCCTACAATGAGCAGTTCTTC.

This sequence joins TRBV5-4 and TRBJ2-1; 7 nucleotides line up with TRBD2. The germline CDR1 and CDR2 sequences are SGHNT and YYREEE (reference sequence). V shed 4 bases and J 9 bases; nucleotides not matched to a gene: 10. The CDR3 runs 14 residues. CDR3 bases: TGTGCCAGCAGCGCACGGCGGGGGACGGTTGAGCAGTTCTTC. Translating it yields CASSARRGTVEQFF.